These 31 T cell receptor beta chains were sequenced from one sample in a study of cytomegalovirus exposure and HLA in healthy donors. Both 60 Vbeta primers and 13 Jbeta primers went into the PCR. The table came from immunoSEQ multiplex PCR; TCRdb's copy has only in-frame clones and leaves some out. This table holds over 150,000 clones, approximately 78% found once. Material for sequencing was PBMCs. The receptors shown here come from a girl aged 2-10 years in good health and CMV-seropositive.

The gene calls are TRBV13 and TRBJ1-2; D gene ambiguous. Between the trimmed V and J ends, which lost 3 bases and 10 bases, there was a span of 18 bases. The CDR3 contains 14 residues. Germline CDR1 is PRHDT and CDR2 is FYEKMQ (reference sequence). CDR3 region: CASSLLFIPQVYTF. The CDR3 DNA reads TGTGCCAGCAGCTTGTTGTTCATCCCCCAGGTCTACACCTTC.

This chain joins TRBV30 and TRBJ1-1; 8 bases map to TRBD1. Germline V gene sequence: CDR1 GTSNPN, CDR2 SVGIG (reference sequence). Trimming took 3 bases from V and 1 from J; bases not matched to a gene: 22. The CDR3 is 20 amino acids. CDR3 in amino acids: CAWRQGGQVHILVQNTEAFF. CDR3 DNA: TGTGCCTGGAGACAGGGGGGACAGGTCCATATTTTAGTACAGAACACTGAAGCTTTCTTT.

The genes are TRBV4-1 and TRBJ1-5; no clear D. CDR1 MGHRA and CDR2 YSYEKL come from the germline V gene. There are 16 residues in the CDR3. Trimming left V 1 base short and J 4 bases short, with 14 bases between. In nucleotides, the CDR3 is TGCGCCAGCAGCCAAGTCCCGCCAAGAGGGAATCAGCCCCAGCATTTT. Translating it yields CASSQVPPRGNQPQHF.

This chain joins TRBV4-1 and TRBJ1-1; TRBD1 might be the D (5 bases). Trimming left V 4 bases short and J 6 bases short, with 6 bases between. The CDR3 is 11 amino acids. From germline, CDR1 is MGHRA and CDR2 YSYEKL. The CDR3 is CASSRGAEAFF. DNA of the CDR3: TGCGCCAGCAGCCGGGGGGCTGAAGCTTTCTTT.

This clone has a handful of counts. The rearrangement uses TRBV7-9 and TRBJ2-7, with 9 bases lining up with TRBD1. Trimming removed 4 bases from V and 0 bases from J; junction bases left unmatched: 7. Germline V lookup: CDR1 SEHNR, CDR2 FQNEAQ (reference sequence). The CDR3 length is 16 residues. Written as DNA, the CDR3 is TGTGCCAGCAGCTCACCCCAGGGACAGGGCTCCTACGAGCAGTACTTC. It codes for CASSSPQGQGSYEQYF.

The chain has TRBV19 and TRBJ1-5, with D tentatively TRBD1 (6 bases). The CDR3 is 15 residues long. The ends were cut back, 2 bases at V and 3 bases at J, with 11 bases in the middle. The germline gives CDR1 LNHDA, CDR2 SQIVND (reference sequence). This chain's CDR3 is CASSISGQHNQPQHF. The DNA for the CDR3 is TGTGCCAGTAGTATATCTGGACAGCACAATCAGCCCCAGCATTTT.

CDR3: CASSLVRGEAFF. Written as DNA, the CDR3 is TGTGCCAGCAGCTTGGTGAGGGGGGAAGCTTTCTTT. This rearrangement joins TRBV5-4 to TRBJ1-1, with D maybe TRBD1 (6 bases). The CDR3 has 12 residues. Germline V gene lookup returns CDR1 SGHNT and CDR2 YYREEE (reference sequence). Trimming cost V 0 bases and J 8 bases, with 8 bases left between them.

DNA of the CDR3: TGTGCCAGCAGCCCCCAAGCCCGAGCTATGAACACTGAAGCTTTCTTT. Translation gives CASSPQARAMNTEAFF. V gene TRBV9 combines with J gene TRBJ1-1, with D unclear. There are 16 residues in the CDR3. V lost 4 bases, J lost 0 bases, and 16 bases lay in between. Germline V gives CDR1 SGDLS, CDR2 YYNGEE.

The chain carries TRBV28 and TRBJ2-5, with 9 nucleotides matching TRBD1. The trim removed 3 bases at V and 1 base at J, leaving 21 bases unmatched. The CDR3 consists of 21 residues. Germline V gives CDR1 MDHEN, CDR2 SYDVKM. The chain's CDR3 is CASSFSGIGQGQGKIQETQYF. CDR3 DNA sequence: TGTGCCAGCAGTTTTAGTGGGATCGGACAGGGGCAAGGAAAAATCCAAGAGACCCAGTACTTC.

This clone was picked up one time. This chain links TRBV4-1 with TRBJ2-1, with 7 bases that match TRBD1. The CDR3 extends over 16 amino acids. Per the germline V gene, CDR1 is MGHRA and CDR2 is YSYEKL. J gave up 2 bases and V 1 base, and 5 bases lay outside the gene matches. This CDR3 reads CASSQAGTATYNEQFF. The CDR3, as DNA: TGCGCCAGCAGCCAAGCCGGGACAGCTACCTACAATGAGCAGTTCTTC.

The chain uses TRBV4-1 and TRBJ1-3; D not certain. The length of the CDR3 is 15 residues. CDR1 is MGHRA, CDR2 YSYEKL, per germline. V dropped 6 bases and J dropped 0 bases, with 12 bases sitting between them. DNA of the CDR3: TGCGCCAGCAGTGTTTCCGGGTTCTCTGGAAACACCATATATTTT. Amino acid sequence: CASSVSGFSGNTIYF.

This chain joins TRBV28 and TRBJ2-2; TRBD2 aligns across 16 bases. Germline values: CDR1 MDHEN, CDR2 SYDVKM. The CDR3 spans 17 residues. Trimming took 9 bases from V and 7 from J; bases not matched to a gene: 11. The CDR3 region has the DNA TGTGCCAGTTCGGGACTAGCGGGAGGGAGTATCGTCGGGGAGCTGTTTTTT. Encoded protein: CASSGLAGGSIVGELFF.

The V and J genes are TRBV28 and TRBJ2-7; 10 nucleotides align to TRBD2. The CDR3 is made up of 15 amino acids. From germline, CDR1 is MDHEN and CDR2 SYDVKM. V trimming: 8 bases; J trimming: 3 bases; junction bases outside the gene matches: 10. CDR3 protein: CASGTIGLADYEQYF. Here the CDR3 DNA reads TGTGCCAGCGGCACGATAGGACTAGCGGACTACGAGCAGTACTTC.

The genes are TRBV30 and TRBJ1-1; D is uncertain. V dropped 3 bases and J dropped 6 bases, with 14 bases sitting between them. The germline V gene has CDR1 GTSNPN and CDR2 SVGIG (reference sequence). The CDR3 extends over 13 amino acids. CDR3 protein: CAWSTGSPSEAFF. The DNA of the CDR3 is TGTGCCTGGAGCACCGGGTCGCCCTCTGAAGCTTTCTTT.

The rearrangement links TRBV5-1 to TRBJ1-1, with TRBD1 matching over 8 bases. The CDR3 contains 16 residues. V lost 0 bases and J lost 4; bases outside the gene matches: 8. From germline, CDR1 is SGHRS and CDR2 YFSETQ. Here the CDR3 DNA reads TGCGCCAGCAGCTTGGGACAGGGGACTTGGAGCACTGAAGCTTTCTTT. Amino acids: CASSLGQGTWSTEAFF.

V gene TRBV6-4 combines with J gene TRBJ2-6; TRBD1 might be the D (5 bases). Germline V lookup: CDR1 MRHNA, CDR2 SNTAGT. CDR3 length: 17 residues. Trimming removed 2 bases at V and 0 bases at J, with 11 bases between. CDR3 in amino acids: CASSDGASHSGANVLTF. The CDR3 region has the DNA TGTGCCAGCAGTGACGGGGCCTCCCACTCTGGGGCCAACGTCCTGACTTTC.

The chain carries TRBV28 and TRBJ2-3; unclear D gene. CDR3 size: 12 residues. The germline CDR1 and CDR2 sequences are MDHEN and SYDVKM. V was cut by 6 bases and J by 2 bases, with 6 bases left in between. The CDR3 sequence: CASRDSTDTQYF. The DNA of the CDR3 is TGTGCCAGCAGAGACTCCACAGATACGCAGTATTTT.

This clone appeared a few times. The chain couples TRBV4-1 to TRBJ2-7; D is ambiguous. Germline V gives CDR1 MGHRA, CDR2 YSYEKL. CDR3 length: 13 residues. The V gene lost 1 base and the J gene lost 2 bases, with 6 bases spanning the gap. This CDR3 is CASSQGSTYEQYF. The CDR3 nucleotides read TGCGCCAGCAGCCAAGGTTCTACCTACGAGCAGTACTTC.

This clone showed up just once. The chain has TRBV28 and TRBJ2-5, with 10 nucleotides matching TRBD1. There are 15 residues in the CDR3. The junction had 8 bases not matched to a gene; V was cut back by 6 bases and J by 4 bases. Germline assignment: CDR1 MDHEN and CDR2 SYDVKM. The CDR3 nucleotides read TGTGCCAGCAGCCAAAGGGGACAGGGGTCAGAGACCCAGTACTTC. This sequence encodes CASSQRGQGSETQYF.

The V and J genes are TRBV4-2 and TRBJ2-1; D is ambiguous. There are 12 residues in the CDR3. V was pared by 1 base and J by 7 bases, with 5 bases between. Germline lookup yields CDR1 LGHNA and CDR2 YNFKEQ. The CDR3 is CASSQGGNEQFF. CDR3 coding DNA: TGTGCCAGCAGCCAAGGAGGAAATGAGCAGTTCTTC.

The gene calls are TRBV12-5 and TRBJ1-1; D gene uncertain. Looked up from germline, CDR1 is LGHNT and CDR2 is FRNRAP. The CDR3 covers 14 residues. Trimming shortened V by 2 bases and J by 0 bases, and 7 bases separated the two germline ends. CDR3 sequence reads: CASGLSVMNTEAFF. The CDR3 DNA follows: TGTGCTAGTGGTTTGTCGGTTATGAACACTGAAGCTTTCTTT.

This chain connects TRBV27 to TRBJ1-5, with TRBD1 as a possible D gene (5 bases). Trimming removed 5 bases at V and 0 bases at J, with 8 bases between. From germline, CDR1 is MNHEY and CDR2 SMNVEV (reference sequence). The CDR3 has 14 residues. This CDR3 reads CASSTQGSNQPQHF. CDR3 DNA: TGTGCCAGCAGTACCCAGGGTAGCAATCAGCCCCAGCATTTT.

With respect to this clone: The sample carries other DNA sequences with the same CDR3. This chain uses TRBV6-5 with TRBJ2-7, with 7 positions matching TRBD1. CDR1 is MNHEY and CDR2 is SVGAGI in the germline V gene. With V trimmed by 5 bases and J by 4 bases, 5 bases remained unmatched. This CDR3 is 13 amino acids long. The CDR3 bases are TGTGCCAGCAGTCCCGGGACAGTATACGAGCAGTACTTC. Translating gives CASSPGTVYEQYF.

The rearrangement links TRBV28 to TRBJ2-5; D is possibly TRBD2 (5 bases). Trimming took off 6 bases at V and 0 bases at J, with 14 bases between the two ends. Germline values: CDR1 MDHEN, CDR2 SYDVKM. The CDR3 contains 15 residues. The CDR3 region has the DNA TGTGCCAGCAGCCCCTCCGGCGGGTACCAAGAGACCCAGTACTTC. Residues: CASSPSGGYQETQYF.

The chain uses TRBV30 and TRBJ2-7; weak D call: TRBD1 (6 bases). Per the germline V gene, CDR1 is GTSNPN and CDR2 is SVGIG (reference sequence). Trimming took 1 base from V and 3 from J, leaving 25 bases between them. This CDR3 is built from 18 residues. CDR3: CAWSAPQLLQGIVYEQYF. In DNA, the CDR3 is TGTGCCTGGAGTGCTCCCCAGCTCCTACAGGGAATCGTCTACGAGCAGTACTTC.

The chain recombines TRBV7-6 with TRBJ2-5, with a possible D match to TRBD1 (6 bases). The CDR3 is made up of 13 amino acids. The germline V and J ends were trimmed by 4 bases and 5 bases, with 11 bases remaining between them. The V gene's germline CDR1 is SGHVS and CDR2 FNYEAQ. The CDR3 DNA sequence: TGTGCCAGCAGCTCACCGGGACACGAGACCCAGTACTTC. This sequence encodes CASSSPGHETQYF.

The chain recombines TRBV7-9 with TRBJ2-1; TRBD2 matches at 11 bases. Germline lookup yields CDR1 SEHNR and CDR2 FQNEAQ (reference sequence). This CDR3 is built from 16 residues. Trimming removed 1 base from V and 5 bases from J; junction bases left unmatched: 4. The CDR3 DNA is TGTGCCAGCAGCTTAGAGGGACTAGCGGTTCACAATGAGCAGTTCTTC. Amino acid sequence: CASSLEGLAVHNEQFF.

Notes on this clone: The junction departs from the called germline gene at one end, perhaps through a read error. The CDR3 spells CASSPNPTGAGETQYF. The CDR3 bases are TGTGCTAGCAGCCCCAACCCCACAGGGGCGGGGGAGACCCAGTACTTC. The chain employs TRBV7-7 and TRBJ2-5; possibly TRBD1 for D (7 bases). The CDR3 loop spans 16 amino acids. CDR1 and CDR2 (germline): SSHAT, FNYEAQ (reference sequence).

The rearrangement uses TRBV27 and TRBJ2-1, with TRBD2 matching over 11 bases. V shed 6 bases, J shed 2 bases, and the junction held 3 bases outside the gene matches. Per the germline V gene, CDR1 is MNHEY and CDR2 is SMNVEV (reference sequence). This CDR3 is built from 15 residues. The CDR3: CASSRGLAAYNEQFF. Here the CDR3 DNA reads TGTGCCAGCAGCCGGGGACTAGCGGCCTACAATGAGCAGTTCTTC.

The chain carries TRBV13 and TRBJ2-7; TRBD2 agrees at 7 bases. V lost 0 bases and J lost 2; bases outside the gene matches: 1. The CDR3 covers 14 residues. CDR1 and CDR2 from the germline V gene are PRHDT and FYEKMQ (reference sequence). CDR3 nucleotide sequence: TGTGCCAGCAGCTTAGGCAGCGGGGCCTACGAGCAGTACTTC. This sequence encodes CASSLGSGAYEQYF.

The gene calls are TRBV5-1 and TRBJ1-3; 7 bases fit TRBD1. The length of the CDR3 is 16 residues. The germline CDR1 and CDR2 sequences are SGHRS and YFSETQ. With 0 bases clipped from V and 4 bases from J, the junction kept 7 bases outside the gene matches. CDR3 nucleotide sequence: TGCGCCAGCAGCTTGGAAGGGACAGACTACGGAAACACCATATATTTT. Translating it yields CASSLEGTDYGNTIYF.